Listed here is a single TCR beta chain. Antigen: not known. The CDR3 sequence is 15 residues long. Germline loops: CDR1 SEHNR, CDR2 FQNEAQ (reference sequence). J was trimmed by 4 bases and V by 5 bases; bases with no gene match: 5. One entry per CDR3 protein, called by TCRdb with MiXCR from the 5' RACE reads. The table lists some 120,000 distinct CDR3 sequences, over 9% of them singletons. The sample belongs to a study of spatial heterogeneity in lung cancer. Study-wide context: For the average unique TCR and UMI combination, more than 8.5 occurrences appeared in raw reads.

General study results and limits: Follow-up blood showed ubiquitous expanded tumor TCRs less than blood at resection did.

Indicated time point: blood at routine non-recurrence follow-up after resection. Tumor, nontumor lung or frozen PBMC supplied whole RNA, sequenced without sorting. The sequences come from PBMCs, collected at follow-up. This receptor was obtained from a male donor with early-stage non-small cell lung cancer. The chain is built from TRBV7-9 and TRBJ2-5; 12 bases align to TRBD1. In DNA form, the CDR3 reads TGTGCCAGCAGCCCCGGGACAGGGGGCTTAGAGACCCAGTACTTC. Translated, it gives CASSPGTGGLETQYF.